The text below deals with one TCR beta chain. What it binds is not known. When hyperthyroidism was first diagnosed, the blood sample was taken, preceding any ophthalmopathy symptoms. RNA transcripts gave rise to amplified TCR beta CDR3 regions. Initially, a first-round RT-PCR of the TCR CDR3 employed the HTBI primer set. MiXCR, applied by TCRdb to the multiplex PCR reads, yields one record per CDR3 protein. The data contain 150,000 or so distinct CDR3 sequences, 22% of them singletons. The data were obtained in a study of T cells in Graves' hyperthyroidism and ophthalmopathy. Germline V gives CDR1 MDHEN, CDR2 SYDVKM. This CDR3 contains 15 residues. Trimming stripped 7 bases from V and 1 base from J, with 14 bases between. Study observations and caveats: Separating ophthalmopathy from stable hyperthyroidism was achieved by a 13 V-J model. In the blood, most expanded thyroid clonotypes above 0.001 appeared as well.

This chain links TRBV28 with TRBJ1-5; D possibly corresponds to TRBD1 (5 bases). The sample consisted of blood. This sequence was found in a woman aged 45-65 years with Graves' hyperthyroidism that later progressed to Graves' ophthalmopathy. In DNA form, the CDR3 reads TGTGCCAGCATCAACCAGGGTATGAGCAATCAGCCCCAGCATTTT. Protein product: CASINQGMSNQPQHF.